This T cell receptor (beta chain) emerged from a study of T-cell memory formation after mild COVID-19. The study's findings and limits: There were some responding clones in pre-infection memory, which suggested that cross-reactive memory had joined. For contracting clones, CD4+ ones sat mainly in CM and EM, CD8+ in EMRA.

In the case of this clonotype: Its target is not known.

Germline V gene lookup returns CDR1 SGHTA and CDR2 FQGNSA. The junction had 5 bases not matched to a gene; V was cut back by 6 bases and J by 0 bases. CDR3 length: 14 amino acids. MiXCR was run by TCRdb on the 5' RACE reads, yielding one entry per CDR3 protein. The sample consists of some 160,000 distinct CDR3 sequences, 10% to 15% of them appearing once. The sample was PBMCs or a T cell subset sorted from them (not recorded which). The TCR originated in a man younger than 35 who had mild COVID-19 (a few samples of this study predate the infection). Cell type and time point are not known. V is TRBV7-2 and J is TRBJ2-7; 7 bases map to TRBD2. The CDR3 sequence is CASSSGGNSYEQYF. CDR3 DNA: TGTGCCAGCAGTTCGGGGGGTAACTCCTACGAGCAGTACTTC.